Below, one T cell receptor beta chain is given with its context. Its antigen remains unidentified. This specimen belongs to a study of monozygotic twins with inflammatory bowel disease. The study's findings and limits: A single strong IBD-associated signal or clonotype was not supported by the findings. The authors could not tell different T cell subtypes apart. IBD patients displayed reduced TCRbeta diversity (inverse Simpson) when set against healthy co-twins.

Germline V lookup: CDR1 SSHAT, CDR2 FNYEAQ (reference sequence). The CDR3 is 14 residues long. Two nested PCRs, run for roughly 15 and 9 cycles, were applied to TCRalpha and TCRbeta cDNA. With the 5' RACE reads reprocessed, TCRdb shows one record per CDR3 protein and no DNA. The sample has fewer than 110,000 distinct CDR3 sequences. Sample: blood. The receptor was derived from a human donor with ulcerative colitis or Crohn's disease, or a healthy co-twin of an affected twin (not recorded which). V gene TRBV7-7 combines with J gene TRBJ2-5. CDR3 region: CASSLIQDQETQYF.